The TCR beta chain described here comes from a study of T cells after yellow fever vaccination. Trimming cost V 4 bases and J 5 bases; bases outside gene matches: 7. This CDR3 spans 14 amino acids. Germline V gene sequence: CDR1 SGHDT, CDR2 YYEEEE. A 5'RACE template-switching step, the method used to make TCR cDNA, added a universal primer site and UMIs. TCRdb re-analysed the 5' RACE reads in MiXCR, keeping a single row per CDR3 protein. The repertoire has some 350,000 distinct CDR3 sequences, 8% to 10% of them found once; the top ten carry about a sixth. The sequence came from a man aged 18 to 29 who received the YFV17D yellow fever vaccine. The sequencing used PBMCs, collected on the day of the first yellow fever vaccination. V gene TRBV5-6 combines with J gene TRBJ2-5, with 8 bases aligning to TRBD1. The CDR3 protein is CASSPTGVDETQYF. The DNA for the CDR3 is TGTGCCAGCAGCCCGACAGGGGTGGACGAGACCCAGTACTTC.